These T cell receptor beta chains were read from a single sample in a study of shared clonotypes between healthy human individuals. Libraries were prepared by immunoSEQ multiplex PCR; TCRdb keeps only in-frame clonotypes and omits some of them. This table holds about 2.2 million clones, 93% found once. The specimen sequenced was naive CD8+ T cells from PBMCs. The receptors here all came from a man aged 18 to 35 in good health. Some clones in this sample may be carry-over from other donors' samples. Both conserved end residues are part of each CDR3. The D gene is left open where the match is weak. Part of the rows lack a size; the others show once, few, many or a class for expanded clones.

clone_size,v_call,j_call,d_call,cdr3_nt,cdr3_aa
-,TRBV4-1,TRBJ2-7,-,TGCGCCAGCAGCCTGAGGACGCCTACCTATGACGAGCAGTACTTC,CASSLRTPTYDEQYF
once,TRBV7-9,TRBJ2-7,-,TGTGCCAGCAGCTTAGTGGGACCCACCACCTACGAGCAGTACTTC,CASSLVGPTTYEQYF
once,TRBV19,TRBJ1-1,TRBD1,TGTGCCAGTAGTAGGGGACAGGGGGCTTGGACTGAAGCTTTCTTT,CASSRGQGAWTEAFF
-,TRBV28,TRBJ2-1,TRBD2,TGTGCCAGCAGACGCACGGGAGGCTTTTACAATGAGCAGTTCTTC,CASRRTGGFYNEQFF
-,TRBV30,TRBJ2-1,-,TGTGCCTGGAGTGTACCCGGAATCAATGAGCAGTTCTTC,CAWSVPGINEQFF
once,TRBV25-1,TRBJ2-2,-,TGTGCCAGCAGCCACCACACGAACACCGGGGAGCTGTTTTTT,CASSHHTNTGELFF
-,TRBV6-1,TRBJ1-3,-,TGTGCCAGCAGTGATTTAGGGCTGGCCGGGAACACCATATATTTT,CASSDLGLAGNTIYF
-,TRBV29-1,TRBJ2-1,-,TGCAGCGCGGCGGCCGTTGACAATGAGCAGTTCTTC,CSAAAVDNEQFF
once,TRBV19,TRBJ1-2,-,TGTGCCAGTAGTTCACCCCCTTTCGCCTGGCGGGACGGCTACACCTTC,CASSSPPFAWRDGYTF
-,TRBV4-1,TRBJ2-7,-,TGCGCCAGCAGCCAAGTCGGGCCCGGGTGGGGTTGGAAACAGTACTTC,CASSQVGPGWGWKQYF
few,TRBV27,TRBJ1-5,-,TGTGCCAGCAGCTCAAGAGGTCAGCCCCAGCATTTT,CASSSRGQPQHF
-,TRBV29-1,TRBJ2-7,-,TGCAGCGTTGCCGGCCAGGACTCCTACGAGCAGTACTTC,CSVAGQDSYEQYF
-,TRBV28,TRBJ2-5,TRBD2,TGTGCCATAGGACAGGGACTAGCGGGAGGTTTAGAGACCCAGTACTTC,CAIGQGLAGGLETQYF
once,TRBV7-9,TRBJ2-7,-,TGTGCCAGCCAGGCCGGGGGACACCTCTACGAGCAGTACTTC,CASQAGGHLYEQYF
few,TRBV6-5,TRBJ2-6,-,TGTGCCAGCAGTTACTTCGGCAGCTCTGGGGCCAACGTCCTGACTTTC,CASSYFGSSGANVLTF
few,TRBV6-6,TRBJ1-5,TRBD1,TGTGCCAGCAGTTCCCGACAGGGCGATCAGCCCCAGCATTTT,CASSSRQGDQPQHF
-,TRBV5-1,TRBJ2-2,-,TGCGCCAGCATAGGCCCGAACACCGGGGAGCTGTTTTTT,CASIGPNTGELFF
-,TRBV6-6,TRBJ1-2,-,TGTGCCAGCAGTTCAGACCTCTTAGGGTATGGCTACACCTTC,CASSSDLLGYGYTF
-,TRBV4-1,TRBJ2-7,TRBD2,TGCGCCAGCAGCCATAGGACTAGCGGGAGGTACGAGCAGTACTTC,CASSHRTSGRYEQYF
-,TRBV27,TRBJ2-7,-,TGTGCCAGCAGTTTCCGAGGGACCAATTCCTACGAGCAGTACTTC,CASSFRGTNSYEQYF
-,TRBV7-9,TRBJ2-1,-,TGTGCCAGCAGGGGAGATGGGTATACCAATGAGCAGTTCTTC,CASRGDGYTNEQFF
-,TRBV9,TRBJ2-2,TRBD1,TGTGCCAGCAGCGTCGGGACAGCGAACACCGGGGAGCTGTTTTTT,CASSVGTANTGELFF
-,TRBV5-6,TRBJ2-2,TRBD1,TGTGCCAGCAGCTTGGGGGGGACAGCGAACACCGGGGAGCTGTTTTTT,CASSLGGTANTGELFF
-,TRBV11-1,TRBJ2-3,-,TGTGCCAGCAGCCTCCTCCGGGCAGGGCGAGATACGCAGTATTTT,CASSLLRAGRDTQYF
-,TRBV6-1,TRBJ1-2,-,TGTGCCAGCAGTGAAATAGGCAGCAGCTTCTATGGCTACACCTTC,CASSEIGSSFYGYTF
once,TRBV29-1,TRBJ2-2,-,TGCAGCGCCAAAGGAAGGAATACGAACACCGGGGAGCTGTTTTTT,CSAKGRNTNTGELFF
-,TRBV7-9,TRBJ1-2,-,TGTGCCAGCAGCCCACCATTGGGAGGAGACTATGGCTACACCTTC,CASSPPLGGDYGYTF
-,TRBV4-1,TRBJ1-1,-,TGCGCCAGCAGCCAAGACACGGACAAGACGCCAACTGAAGCTTTCTTT,CASSQDTDKTPTEAFF
-,TRBV7-9,TRBJ2-7,-,TGTGCCAGCAGCTTAGGAATGGATTCCTACGAGCAGTACTTC,CASSLGMDSYEQYF
-,TRBV6-5,TRBJ2-1,-,TGTGCCAGCAGTTACTCGGCTGGTGCCTACAATGAGCAGTTCTTC,CASSYSAGAYNEQFF
-,TRBV6-6,TRBJ2-1,-,TGTGCCAGCAGTTACCTTAGGGTCCCCTACAATGAGCAGTTCTTC,CASSYLRVPYNEQFF